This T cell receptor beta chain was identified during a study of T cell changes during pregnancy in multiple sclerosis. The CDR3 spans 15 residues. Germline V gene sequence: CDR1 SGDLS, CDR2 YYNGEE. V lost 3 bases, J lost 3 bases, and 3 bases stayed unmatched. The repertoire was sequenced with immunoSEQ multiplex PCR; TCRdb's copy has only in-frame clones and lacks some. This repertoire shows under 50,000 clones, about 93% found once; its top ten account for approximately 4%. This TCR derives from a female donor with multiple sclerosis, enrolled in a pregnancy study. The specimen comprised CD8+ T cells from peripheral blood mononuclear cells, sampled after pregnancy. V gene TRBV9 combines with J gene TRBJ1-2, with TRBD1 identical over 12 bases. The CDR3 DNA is TGTGCCAGCAGCGGGGGACAGGGGGCCGACTATGGCTACACCTTC. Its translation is CASSGGQGADYGYTF. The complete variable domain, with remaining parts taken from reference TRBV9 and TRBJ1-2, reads DSGVTQTPKHLITATGQRVTLRCSPRSGDLSVYWYQQSLDQGLQFLIQYYNGEERAKGNILERFSAQQFPDLHSELNLSSLELGDSALYFCASSGGQGADYGYTFGSGTRLTVV.